The rows below give T cell receptor beta chains drawn from one sample of a study of T cells in Graves' hyperthyroidism and ophthalmopathy. TCRdb fed the multiplex PCR reads into MiXCR, producing one record per CDR3 protein. The profile shows approximately 720,000 distinct CDR3 sequences, over 15% of them singletons. What was sequenced was blood. These receptors originate from a woman aged 45-59 years with Graves' hyperthyroidism that later progressed to Graves' ophthalmopathy. The conserved cysteine and the conserved F or W are not part of the CDR3 here. A row's size may be missing; if present it is once, few, many or a size class.

abundance | len | v_gene | CDR3aa
many | 12 | TRBV7-9 | ASSFSGGLDTQY
many | 13 | TRBV29-1 | STFRVSGAHTEAF
NA | 13 | TRBV4-1 | ASSQGDTPNTEAF
NA | 12 | TRBV27 | ASSGSGGAYEQY
NA | 14 | TRBV5-6 | ASSTTPRTGRHIQY
NA | 11 | TRBV20-1 | SALSSGANVLT
NA | 16 | TRBV20-1 | SARDGAMGAWLNTEAF
few | 14 | TRBV19 | ASSIGFGPSTDTQY
many | 11 | TRBV30 | ALKVEENTEAF
many | 13 | TRBV18 | ASSPRQGEGTEAF
NA | 11 | TRBV3-1 | ASTRQGPGTQY
NA | 10 | TRBV12-3/TRBV12-4 | ASSLWSNEQF
many | 11 | TRBV18 | ASSPVRGSIQY
few | 12 | TRBV12-3/TRBV12-4 | ASRNEGRDEKLF
many | 10 | TRBV12-3/TRBV12-4 | ASDDRGYGYT
many | 18 | TRBV12-3/TRBV12-4 | ASSLALILGTGAGNSPLH
NA | 14 | TRBV6-2/TRBV6-3 | ASRSDRGRSNQPQH
NA | 15 | TRBV20-1 | SARDPGGTGPQETQY
few | 17 | TRBV7-6 | ASSLIGPVAGGPTDTQY
many | 15 | TRBV3-1 | ASSQDLGRGATDTQY
NA | 13 | TRBV7-8 | ASSLTRLAGNEQF
NA | 12 | TRBV20-1 | SATRAAGANVLT
many | 11 | TRBV11-2 | ASSLDREGRQF
many | 14 | TRBV5-1 | ASSTDAGQQNTEAF
many | 12 | TRBV9 | ASSPQTLNTEAF
many | 12 | TRBV30 | AWSVSDRNSPLH
NA | 13 | TRBV20-1 | SARDRGLETNEQF
few | 13 | TRBV7-2 | ASSLIGSKDNEQF
NA | 15 | TRBV7-9 | ASSRPGSAANTGELF
NA | 12 | TRBV20-1 | SAVGGREYSPLH
NA | 13 | TRBV4-1 | ASSLGGGQRYGYT
NA | 11 | TRBV29-1 | SGKTGRDTEAF
few | 11 | TRBV6-4 | ASTGTGMSPLH
NA | 14 | TRBV13 | ASSSLFRDKSYEQY
NA | 13 | TRBV19 | ASSPQGESNTEAF
few | 17 | TRBV27 | ASSLSGAIPGSYNSPLH
NA | 15 | TRBV6-2/TRBV6-3 | AGRPSPGQGTYNEQF
few | 13 | TRBV15 | ATSRPAVLNTEAF
NA | 14 | TRBV6-1 | ASSVTGTGPNYGYT
few | 12 | TRBV19 | ASTLEGYNSPLH
many | 11 | TRBV20-1 | SASGVGTDTQY
NA | 12 | TRBV7-9 | ASRLLSAGPGAV